The rows below give T cell receptor beta chains drawn from one sample of a study of beta chain features in type 1 diabetes. This table comes from immunoSEQ multiplex PCR, and its TCRdb copy is limited to in-frame clones, with some not included. Of a few hundred thousand clones listed, over 9% were seen once; the top ten hold about 0.64%. The specimen was central memory CD4+ T cells from blood. Source of these receptors: a young man with type 1 diabetes. The CDR3 runs from the conserved cysteine through the conserved F or W. The D gene is left open where the match is weak. Clone size, where shown, is once, few, many, or a class for clones that have expanded.

j_gene	d_gene	v_gene	abundance	CDR3nt	CDR3aa
TRBJ2-7	-	TRBV28	few	TGTGCCAGCAGTTACAGCGGAGCCGGGTACGAGCAGTACTTC	CASSYSGAGYEQYF
TRBJ1-3	-	TRBV30	-	TGTGCCTGGATGGGACGTAGGGGAATAAGTGGAAACACCATATATTTT	CAWMGRRGISGNTIYF
TRBJ2-7	-	TRBV11-2	-	TGTGCCAGCAGCTCCTCGTACTCTCCCGACAGATACGAGCAGTACTTC	CASSSSYSPDRYEQYF
TRBJ1-1	-	TRBV6-1	few	TGTGCCAGCAGTTACGTCACTGAAGCTTTCTTT	CASSYVTEAFF
TRBJ1-5	-	TRBV2	-	TGTGCCAGCAGTGAGCAGAGAGATCAGCCCCAGCATTTT	CASSEQRDQPQHF
TRBJ2-1	-	TRBV7-3	-	TGTGCCAGCAGCCCCCAGACGGGCAATGAGCAGTTCTTC	CASSPQTGNEQFF
TRBJ2-7	-	TRBV27	few	TGTGCCAGCGCGAGGGGAGGTTTCGAGCAGTACTTC	CASARGGFEQYF
TRBJ2-1	-	TRBV7-2	-	TGTGCCAGCAGCTTAGCGTTCGGTAGCGGTTACAATGAGCAGTTCTTC	CASSLAFGSGYNEQFF
TRBJ2-2	-	TRBV18	few	TGTGCCAGCTCAACGGGACTTAACACCGGGGAGCTGTTTTTT	CASSTGLNTGELFF
TRBJ2-5	-	TRBV7-2	-	TGTGCCAGCAGCTTAAGGATCCAAGAGACCCAGTACTTC	CASSLRIQETQYF
TRBJ2-3	TRBD2	TRBV5-1	-	TGCGCCAGCAGCTTCGGGACTAGCGGGAGCGTCGCAGATACGCAGTATTTT	CASSFGTSGSVADTQYF
TRBJ1-4	-	TRBV4-2	few	TGTGCCAGCAGGCGCGCAGGAGGGGATGAAAAACTGTTTTTT	CASRRAGGDEKLFF
TRBJ2-5	TRBD2	TRBV4-1	-	TGCGCCAGCAGCCCGACTAGCGGGAGGGCCCAAGAGACCCAGTACTTC	CASSPTSGRAQETQYF
TRBJ1-2	-	TRBV28	few	TGTGCCAGCAGTCAAACGACAGGCTATGGCTACACCTTC	CASSQTTGYGYTF
TRBJ2-5	-	TRBV7-2	-	TGTGCCAGCAGCTATGACCGGGCCTACCAAGAGACCCAGTACTTC	CASSYDRAYQETQYF
TRBJ2-7	-	TRBV7-9	few	TGTGCCAGCAGCCCCGGTGTTTTGATTTCCTACGAGCAGTACTTC	CASSPGVLISYEQYF
TRBJ2-2	TRBD1	TRBV6-1	-	TGTGCCAGCAGAACAGGGGAAACCGGGGAGCTGTTTTTT	CASRTGETGELFF
TRBJ1-5	-	TRBV7-2	few	TGTGCCAGCAGCCCAGCCCATGGGGGGCCCCAGCATTTT	CASSPAHGGPQHF
TRBJ2-3	TRBD1	TRBV7-8	-	TGTGCCAGCAGCCCATCAGGACAGGGGATACCAGATACGCAGTATTTT	CASSPSGQGIPDTQYF
TRBJ2-6	-	TRBV11-2	-	TGTGCCAGCGGAATCTCTGGGGCCAACGTCCTGACTTTC	CASGISGANVLTF
TRBJ2-1	-	TRBV5-1	few	TGCGCCAGCAGCTTCAGGGGTGCCAATGAGCAGTTCTTC	CASSFRGANEQFF
TRBJ1-2	-	TRBV20-1	few	TGCAGTGCTAGAGGAGGAGATGGCTACACCTTC	CSARGGDGYTF
TRBJ2-7	-	TRBV18	few	TGTGCCAGCTCACCACCGTCAGTCAGCTACGAGCAGTACTTC	CASSPPSVSYEQYF
TRBJ1-1	-	TRBV7-6	-	TGTGCCAGCAGCTTAGGAAACACGAACACTGAAGCTTTCTTT	CASSLGNTNTEAFF
TRBJ2-3	TRBD2	TRBV9	few	TGTGCCAGCAGCGTCAGGACTAGCGGGAGGGGCACAGATACGCAGTATTTT	CASSVRTSGRGTDTQYF
TRBJ2-7	TRBD2	TRBV2	-	TGTGCCAGCACCCCCGCCAGCGGGAGGAGCGAGCAGTACTTC	CASTPASGRSEQYF
TRBJ2-6	-	TRBV4-3	-	TGCGCCAGCAGTACAAGCGCTGGGGCCAACGTCCTGACTTTC	CASSTSAGANVLTF
TRBJ2-1	-	TRBV6-1	-	TGTGCCAGCAGTCCCCCCGTCGGTGAGCAGTTCTTC	CASSPPVGEQFF
TRBJ2-7	-	TRBV11-2	-	TGTGCCAGCAGCTCTCCGCGGGACGGAGCCTACGAGCAGTACTTC	CASSSPRDGAYEQYF
TRBJ2-7	-	TRBV2	-	TGTGCCAGCAGGGACAACTCCTACGAGCAGTACTTC	CASRDNSYEQYF
TRBJ1-1	-	TRBV30	-	TGTGCCTGGAGTAGGACAGCTGAAGCTTTCTTT	CAWSRTAEAFF
TRBJ2-2	-	TRBV14	many	TGTGCCAGCAGCCACAGGAGGTGGAATACCGGGGAGCTGTTTTTT	CASSHRRWNTGELFF
TRBJ1-1	-	TRBV18	-	TGTGCCAGCTCACCACAACGGACTGAAGCTTTCTTT	CASSPQRTEAFF
TRBJ2-3	-	TRBV21-1	-	TGTGCCAGCAGCCGGTCACAGGGTTGGACGCAGTATTTT	CASSRSQGWTQYF
TRBJ2-5	TRBD2	TRBV2	-	TGTGCCAGCAGCCCCCGGGGGGAACAAGAGACCCAGTACTTC	CASSPRGEQETQYF
TRBJ2-2	-	TRBV7-9	-	TGTGCCAGCAGCTCAATCCGAGGGGAGCTGTTTTTT	CASSSIRGELFF
TRBJ2-3	-	TRBV18	many	TGTGCCAGCAGGGGCCAGACAGATACGCAGTATTTT	CASRGQTDTQYF
TRBJ2-7	-	TRBV18	-	TGTGCCAGCTCACCTGGGGACTTCTACGAGCAGTACTTC	CASSPGDFYEQYF
TRBJ2-1	-	TRBV20-1	-	TGCAGTGCTCGACCGGGCGATGAGCAGTTCTTC	CSARPGDEQFF
TRBJ2-7	TRBD1	TRBV2	-	TGTGCCAGCAGTGAAGCGACAGGGGGCTTCTACGAGCAGTACTTC	CASSEATGGFYEQYF
TRBJ2-3	-	TRBV28	-	TGTGCCAGCAGTTTTCATTCGAGGGAGTCACCCCCTAGCACAGATACGCAGTATTTT	CASSFHSRESPPSTDTQYF
TRBJ2-4	TRBD2	TRBV4-3	many	TGCGCCAGCAGCCAAGATCGCGGGGGAACCAAAAACATTCAGTACTTC	CASSQDRGGTKNIQYF
TRBJ1-1	-	TRBV6-4	-	TGTGCCAGCAGCGAACCAGGGGAGGGCACTGAAGCTTTCTTT	CASSEPGEGTEAFF
TRBJ1-1	-	TRBV11-1	-	TGTGCCAGCAGCGGGCTGCTGATGAACACTGAAGCTTTCTTT	CASSGLLMNTEAFF
TRBJ2-1	TRBD2	TRBV7-2	-	TGTGCCAGCCGCTCCTTGCGAAGCGGGGGCTCCTACAATGAGCAGTTCTTC	CASRSLRSGGSYNEQFF
TRBJ1-2	-	TRBV5-1	few	TGCGCCAGCAGCGACCCCGGGCAGGCTTATGGCTACACCTTC	CASSDPGQAYGYTF
TRBJ1-4	-	TRBV6-6	few	TGTGCCAGCAGTCCACCTGACGGGACGGATAAAGAAAAACTGTTTTTT	CASSPPDGTDKEKLFF
TRBJ2-2	TRBD1	TRBV5-4	few	TGTGCCAGCAGCCGGGGACAGGGCACGAACACCGGGGAGCTGTTTTTT	CASSRGQGTNTGELFF
TRBJ1-2	TRBD1	TRBV5-1	few	TGCGCCAGCAGCTTGGGGGACAGAAACTATGGCTACACCTTC	CASSLGDRNYGYTF
TRBJ2-2	-	TRBV5-1	-	TGCGCCAGCAGTCTCTCCCTCGCGAACACCGGGGAGCTGTTTTTT	CASSLSLANTGELFF
TRBJ2-7	-	TRBV5-1	many	TGCGCCAGCAGCGGGTGGCCGGGGACGGGTCCCCACGAGCAGTACTTC	CASSGWPGTGPHEQYF
TRBJ2-7	TRBD1	TRBV28	-	TGTGCCAGCAGTTTCCCGGACAGGGGTAGTTTCGAGCAGTACTTC	CASSFPDRGSFEQYF
TRBJ2-3	-	TRBV10-1	-	TGCGCCAGCAGCGGACTGGTAGCTGATACGCAGTATTTT	CASSGLVADTQYF